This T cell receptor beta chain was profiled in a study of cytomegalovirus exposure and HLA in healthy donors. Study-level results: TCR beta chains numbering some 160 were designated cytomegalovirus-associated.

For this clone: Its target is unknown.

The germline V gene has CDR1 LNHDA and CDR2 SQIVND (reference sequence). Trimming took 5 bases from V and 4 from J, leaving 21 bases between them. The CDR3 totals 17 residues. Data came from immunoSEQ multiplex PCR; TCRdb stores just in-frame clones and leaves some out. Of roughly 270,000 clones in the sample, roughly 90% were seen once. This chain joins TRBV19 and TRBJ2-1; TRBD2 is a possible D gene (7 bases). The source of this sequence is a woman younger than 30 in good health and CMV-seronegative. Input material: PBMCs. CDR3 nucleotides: TGTGCCAGTAGTGAGTGGGAAGGACAGCGGGGATACAATGAGCAGTTCTTC. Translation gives CASSEWEGQRGYNEQFF.